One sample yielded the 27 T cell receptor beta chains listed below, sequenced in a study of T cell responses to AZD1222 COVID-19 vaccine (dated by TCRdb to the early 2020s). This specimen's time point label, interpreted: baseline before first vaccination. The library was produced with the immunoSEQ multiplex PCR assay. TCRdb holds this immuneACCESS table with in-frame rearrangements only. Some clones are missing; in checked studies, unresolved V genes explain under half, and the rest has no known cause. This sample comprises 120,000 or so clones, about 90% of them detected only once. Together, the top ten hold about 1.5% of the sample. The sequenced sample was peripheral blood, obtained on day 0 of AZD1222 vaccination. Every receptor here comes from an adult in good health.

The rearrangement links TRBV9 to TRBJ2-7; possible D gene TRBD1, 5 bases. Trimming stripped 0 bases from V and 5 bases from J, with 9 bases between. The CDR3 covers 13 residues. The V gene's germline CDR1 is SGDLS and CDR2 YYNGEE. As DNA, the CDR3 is TGTGCCAGCAGCGTAGGTTTCAGGGACGAGCAGTACTTC. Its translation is CASSVGFRDEQYF.

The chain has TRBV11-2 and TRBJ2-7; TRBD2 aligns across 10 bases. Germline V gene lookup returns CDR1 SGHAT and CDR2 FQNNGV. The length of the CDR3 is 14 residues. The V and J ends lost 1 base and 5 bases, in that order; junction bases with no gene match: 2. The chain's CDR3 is CASSLALAGNEQYF. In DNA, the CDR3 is TGTGCCAGCAGCTTAGCACTAGCGGGGAACGAGCAGTACTTC.

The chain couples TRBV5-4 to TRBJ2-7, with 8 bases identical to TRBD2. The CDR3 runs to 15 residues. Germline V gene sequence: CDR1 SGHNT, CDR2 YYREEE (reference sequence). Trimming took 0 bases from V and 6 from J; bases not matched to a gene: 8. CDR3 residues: CASSLGRAREGEQYF. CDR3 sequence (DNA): TGTGCCAGCAGCTTGGGACGGGCCCGGGAGGGCGAGCAGTACTTC.

The CDR3 DNA sequence: TGCGCCAGCAGCCCTATGCCGGGGGCCGGGGGAAACACCATATATTTT. This gives the protein CASSPMPGAGGNTIYF. The chain couples TRBV5-1 to TRBJ1-3; D may be TRBD1 (6 bases). The CDR3 contains 16 residues. The V end lost 4 bases, the J end lost 4 bases, and 18 bases lay between the germline ends. Germline CDR1 and CDR2: SGHRS and YFSETQ.

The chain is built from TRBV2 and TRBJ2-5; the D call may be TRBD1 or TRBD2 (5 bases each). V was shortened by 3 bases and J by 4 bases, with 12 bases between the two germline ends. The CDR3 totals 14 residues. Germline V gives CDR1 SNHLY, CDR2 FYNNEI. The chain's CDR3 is CASSDRVGTETQYF. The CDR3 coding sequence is TGTGCCAGCAGTGACAGGGTGGGGACAGAGACCCAGTACTTC.

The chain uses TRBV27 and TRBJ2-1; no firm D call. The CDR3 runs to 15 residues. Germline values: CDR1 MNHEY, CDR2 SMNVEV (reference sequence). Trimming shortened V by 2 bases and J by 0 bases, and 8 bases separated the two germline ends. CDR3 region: CASSLGLGSYNEQFF. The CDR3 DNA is TGTGCCAGCAGTTTAGGGTTAGGCTCCTACAATGAGCAGTTCTTC.

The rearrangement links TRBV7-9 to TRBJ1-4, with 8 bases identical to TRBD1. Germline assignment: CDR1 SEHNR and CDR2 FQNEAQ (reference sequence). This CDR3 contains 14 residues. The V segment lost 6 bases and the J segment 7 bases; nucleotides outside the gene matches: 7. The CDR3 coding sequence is TGTGCCAGCAGTCAAGGACAGGGATCTGAAAAACTGTTTTTT. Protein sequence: CASSQGQGSEKLFF.

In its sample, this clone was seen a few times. The DNA for the CDR3 is TGCGCCAGCAGCTTGGGGCCGACTTATTGGCAGTACTTC. Amino acid sequence: CASSLGPTYWQYF. The gene calls are TRBV5-1 and TRBJ2-7; no clear D gene. V was clipped by 0 bases and J by 9 bases, with 13 bases between them. CDR3 length: 13 residues. Per germline, CDR1 SGHRS and CDR2 YFSETQ.

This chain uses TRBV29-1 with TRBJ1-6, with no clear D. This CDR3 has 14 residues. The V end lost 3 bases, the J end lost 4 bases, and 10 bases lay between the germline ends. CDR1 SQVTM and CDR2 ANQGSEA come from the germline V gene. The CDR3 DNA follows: TGCAGCGTTGATAGGGAACCTTATAATTCACCCCTCCACTTT. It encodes CSVDREPYNSPLHF.

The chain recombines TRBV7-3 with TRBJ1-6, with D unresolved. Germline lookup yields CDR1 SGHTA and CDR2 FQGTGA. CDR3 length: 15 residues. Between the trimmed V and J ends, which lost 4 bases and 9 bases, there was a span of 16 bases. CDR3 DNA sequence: TGTGCCAGCAGCTCGGACGCCTCTATAAGTTCACCCCTCCACTTT. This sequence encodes CASSSDASISSPLHF. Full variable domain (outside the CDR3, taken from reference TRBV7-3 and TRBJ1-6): GAGVSQTPSNKVTEKGKYVELRCDPISGHTALYWYRQSLGQGPEFLIYFQGTGAADDSGLPNDRFFAVRPEGSVSTLKIQRTERGDSAVYLCASSSDASISSPLHFGNGTRLTVT.

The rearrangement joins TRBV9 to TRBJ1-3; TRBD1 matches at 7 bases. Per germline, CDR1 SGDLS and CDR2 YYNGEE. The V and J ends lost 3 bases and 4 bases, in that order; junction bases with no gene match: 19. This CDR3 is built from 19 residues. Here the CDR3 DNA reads TGTGCCAGCAGCGCCACCCGGGACAGCCCGATCTCCTCGGGAAACACCATATATTTT. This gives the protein CASSATRDSPISSGNTIYF.

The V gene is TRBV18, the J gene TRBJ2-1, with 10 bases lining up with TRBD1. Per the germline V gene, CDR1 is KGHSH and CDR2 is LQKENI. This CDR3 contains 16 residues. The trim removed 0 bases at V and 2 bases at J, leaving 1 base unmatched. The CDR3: CASSPPGTGAYNEQFF. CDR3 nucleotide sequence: TGTGCCAGCTCACCACCGGGGACAGGGGCCTACAATGAGCAGTTCTTC.

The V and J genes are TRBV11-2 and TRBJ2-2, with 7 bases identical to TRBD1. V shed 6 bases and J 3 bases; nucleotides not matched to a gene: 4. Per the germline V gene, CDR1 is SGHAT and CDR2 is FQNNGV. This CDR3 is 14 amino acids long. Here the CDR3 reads CASRRTGDTGELFF. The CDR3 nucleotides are TGTGCCAGCAGACGCACAGGGGACACCGGGGAGCTGTTTTTT.

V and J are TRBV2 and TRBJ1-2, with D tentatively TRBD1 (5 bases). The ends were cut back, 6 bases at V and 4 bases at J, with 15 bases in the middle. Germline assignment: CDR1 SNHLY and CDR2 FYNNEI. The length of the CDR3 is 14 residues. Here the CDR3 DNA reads TGTGCCAGCAGAAGGGACGACAAGGTCTATGGCTACACCTTC. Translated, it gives CASRRDDKVYGYTF.

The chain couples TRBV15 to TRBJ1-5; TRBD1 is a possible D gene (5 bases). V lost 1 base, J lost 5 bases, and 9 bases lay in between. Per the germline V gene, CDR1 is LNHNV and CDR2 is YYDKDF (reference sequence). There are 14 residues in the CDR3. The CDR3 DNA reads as TGTGCCACCAGCAGAGCGGGAGGGGATCAGCCCCAGCATTTT. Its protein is CATSRAGGDQPQHF.

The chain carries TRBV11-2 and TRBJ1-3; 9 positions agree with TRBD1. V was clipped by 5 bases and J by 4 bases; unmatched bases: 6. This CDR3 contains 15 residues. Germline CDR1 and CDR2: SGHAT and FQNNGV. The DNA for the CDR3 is TGTGCCAGCAGCCCAACAGGGGGCAGGGGAAACACCATATATTTT. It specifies CASSPTGGRGNTIYF.

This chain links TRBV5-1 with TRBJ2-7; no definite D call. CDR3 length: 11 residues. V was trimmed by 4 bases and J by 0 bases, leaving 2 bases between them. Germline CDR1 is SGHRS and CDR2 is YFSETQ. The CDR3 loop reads CASSNSYEQYF. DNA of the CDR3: TGCGCCAGCAGCAACTCCTACGAGCAGTACTTC.

The CDR3: CASKWSRVGYSNQPQHF. In DNA form, the CDR3 reads TGTGCCAGCAAGTGGAGCAGGGTCGGATATAGCAATCAGCCCCAGCATTTT. The chain is built from TRBV28 and TRBJ1-5; possible D gene TRBD1, 5 bases. V was shortened by 7 bases and J by 0 bases, with 19 bases between the two germline ends. The CDR3 totals 17 residues. The germline CDR1 and CDR2 sequences are MDHEN and SYDVKM.

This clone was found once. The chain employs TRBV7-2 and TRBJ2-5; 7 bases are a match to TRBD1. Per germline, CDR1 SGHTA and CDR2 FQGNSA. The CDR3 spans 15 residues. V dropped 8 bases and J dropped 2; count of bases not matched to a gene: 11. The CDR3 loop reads CASLWSTGLQETQYF. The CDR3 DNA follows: TGTGCCAGCCTCTGGTCGACAGGGCTACAAGAGACCCAGTACTTC.

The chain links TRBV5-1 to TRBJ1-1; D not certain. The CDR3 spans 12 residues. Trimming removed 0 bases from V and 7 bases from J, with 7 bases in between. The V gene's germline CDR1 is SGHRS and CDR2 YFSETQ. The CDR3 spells CASSLDGDEAFF. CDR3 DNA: TGCGCCAGCAGCTTGGACGGGGATGAAGCTTTCTTT.

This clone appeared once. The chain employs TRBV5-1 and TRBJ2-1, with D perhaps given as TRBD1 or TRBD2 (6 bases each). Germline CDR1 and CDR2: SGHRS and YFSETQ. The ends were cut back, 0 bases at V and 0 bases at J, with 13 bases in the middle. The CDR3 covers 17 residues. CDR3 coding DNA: TGCGCCAGCAGCTTGGACGGGGGCGGCAGCTCCTACAATGAGCAGTTCTTC. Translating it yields CASSLDGGGSSYNEQFF.

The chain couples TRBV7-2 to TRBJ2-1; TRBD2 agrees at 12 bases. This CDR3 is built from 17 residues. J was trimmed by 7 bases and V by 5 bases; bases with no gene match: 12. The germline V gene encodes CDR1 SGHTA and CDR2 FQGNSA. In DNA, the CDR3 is TGTGCCAGCAGCCGCAGAGGCAGGACTAGCGGGGAGAATGAGCAGTTCTTC. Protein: CASSRRGRTSGENEQFF.

CDR3 coding DNA: TGTGCCAGCAGCGTAGGGAGCGGGGGGGCCTACGAGCAGTACTTC. This codes for CASSVGSGGAYEQYF. The genes are TRBV7-2 and TRBJ2-7; 10 positions agree with TRBD2. V was pared by 5 bases and J by 2 bases, with 6 bases of the junction left unmatched. The germline gives CDR1 SGHTA, CDR2 FQGNSA. The CDR3 runs 15 residues.

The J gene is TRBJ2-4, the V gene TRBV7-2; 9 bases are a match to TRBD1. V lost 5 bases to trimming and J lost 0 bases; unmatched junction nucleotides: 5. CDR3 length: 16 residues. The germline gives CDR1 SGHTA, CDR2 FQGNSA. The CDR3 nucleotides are TGTGCCAGCAGCGCGGGACAGGGCTTAGCCAAAAACATTCAGTACTTC. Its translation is CASSAGQGLAKNIQYF.

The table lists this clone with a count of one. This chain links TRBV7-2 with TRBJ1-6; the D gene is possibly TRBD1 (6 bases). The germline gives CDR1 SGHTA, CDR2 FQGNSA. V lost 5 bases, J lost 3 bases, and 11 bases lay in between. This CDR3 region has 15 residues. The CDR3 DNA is TGTGCCAGCAGCCCAGGGGCGGTCTATAATTCACCCCTCCACTTT. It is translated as CASSPGAVYNSPLHF.

DNA of the CDR3: TGTGCCAGCAGCCTAGGTCTGACAGGGGGATACGAGCAGTACTTC. This translates into CASSLGLTGGYEQYF. This sequence joins TRBV7-8 and TRBJ2-7, with 9 bases aligning to TRBD1. Germline CDR1 and CDR2: SGHVS and FQNEAQ. Losses at the gene ends were 5 bases for V and 4 bases for J; bases not matched to a gene: 9. The CDR3 totals 15 residues.

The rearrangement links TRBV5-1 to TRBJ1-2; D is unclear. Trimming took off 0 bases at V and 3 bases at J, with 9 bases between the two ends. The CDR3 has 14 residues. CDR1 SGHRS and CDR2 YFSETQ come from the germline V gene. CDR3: CASSLATDDYGYTF. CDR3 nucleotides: TGCGCCAGCAGCTTGGCCACGGACGACTATGGCTACACCTTC.